One T cell receptor (beta chain) is described in this entry. What it binds is unknown. One end of the junction fails to match germline, which may point to a read error. This entry belongs to a study of T cells after yellow fever vaccination. Findings and limits, study-wide: After the booster, 96% of CD4 and 75% to 90% of CD8 primary-response clones were re-detected. Although the secondary response was weaker, it peaked faster, at day 5 versus 15.

A single record per CDR3 protein comes from TCRdb applying MiXCR to the 5' RACE reads. The sample consists of under 700,000 distinct CDR3 sequences, about 15% of them appearing once. CDR3 length: 14 amino acids. Germline-derived CDR1 and CDR2 are MNHEY and SMNVEV (reference sequence). Sequenced material: PBMCs, taken 4 to 6 days after the first yellow fever vaccination. This chain connects TRBV27 to TRBJ1-1; TRBD1 matches 7 bases. The TCR sequence derives from a man aged 18 to 29 who received the YFV17D yellow fever vaccine. The CDR3 region has the DNA TGTGCCAGCAGTCCGCGGACAGGTTACACTAAAGCTTTCTTT. Encoded protein: CASSPRTGYTKAFF.